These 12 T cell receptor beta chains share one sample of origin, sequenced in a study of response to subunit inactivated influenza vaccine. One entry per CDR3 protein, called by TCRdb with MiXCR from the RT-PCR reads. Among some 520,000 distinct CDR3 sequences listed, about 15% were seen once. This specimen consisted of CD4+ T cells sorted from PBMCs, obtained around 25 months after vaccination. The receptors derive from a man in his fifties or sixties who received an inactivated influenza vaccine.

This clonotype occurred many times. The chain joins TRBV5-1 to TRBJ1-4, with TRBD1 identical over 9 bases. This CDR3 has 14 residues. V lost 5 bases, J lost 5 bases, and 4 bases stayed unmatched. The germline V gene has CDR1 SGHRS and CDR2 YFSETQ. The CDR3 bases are TGCGCCAGCAGTTCGGACAGGGGAAATGAAAAACTGTTTTTT. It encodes CASSSDRGNEKLFF.

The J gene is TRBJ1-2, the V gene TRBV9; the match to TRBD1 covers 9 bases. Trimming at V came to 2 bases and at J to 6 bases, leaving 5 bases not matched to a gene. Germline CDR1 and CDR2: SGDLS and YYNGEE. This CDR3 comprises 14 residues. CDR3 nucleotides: TGTGCCAGCAGCGTGGGACAGGGATTGGATGGCTACACCTTC. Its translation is CASSVGQGLDGYTF. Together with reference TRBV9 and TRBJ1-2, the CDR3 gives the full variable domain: DSGVTQTPKHLITATGQRVTLRCSPRSGDLSVYWYQQSLDQGLQFLIQYYNGEERAKGNILERFSAQQFPDLHSELNLSSLELGDSALYFCASSVGQGLDGYTFGSGTRLTVV.

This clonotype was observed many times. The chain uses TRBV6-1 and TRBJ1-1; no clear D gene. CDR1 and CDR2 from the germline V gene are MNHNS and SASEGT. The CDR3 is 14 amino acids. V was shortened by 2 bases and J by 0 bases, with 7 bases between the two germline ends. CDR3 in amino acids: CASSEKGLNTEAFF. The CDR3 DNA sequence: TGTGCCAGCAGTGAAAAGGGTTTGAACACTGAAGCTTTCTTT.

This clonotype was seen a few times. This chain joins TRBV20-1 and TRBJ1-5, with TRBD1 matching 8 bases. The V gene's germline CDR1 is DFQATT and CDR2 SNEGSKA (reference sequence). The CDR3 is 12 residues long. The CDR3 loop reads CSSGQGGQPQHF. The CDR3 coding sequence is TGCAGCTCCGGACAGGGCGGGCAGCCCCAGCATTTT.

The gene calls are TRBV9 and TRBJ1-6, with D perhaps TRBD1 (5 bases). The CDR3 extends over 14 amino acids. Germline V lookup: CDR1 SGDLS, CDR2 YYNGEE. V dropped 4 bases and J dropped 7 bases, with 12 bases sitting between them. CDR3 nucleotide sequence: TGTGCCAGCAGCTTACGCCGGGGGAATTCACCCCTCCACTTT. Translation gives CASSLRRGNSPLHF.

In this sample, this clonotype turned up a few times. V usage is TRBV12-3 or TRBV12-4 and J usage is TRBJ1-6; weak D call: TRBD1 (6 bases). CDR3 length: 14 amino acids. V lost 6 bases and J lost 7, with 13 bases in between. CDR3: CASSLGQKNSPLHF. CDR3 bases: TGTGCCAGCAGCCTAGGACAGAAGAATTCACCCCTCCACTTT.

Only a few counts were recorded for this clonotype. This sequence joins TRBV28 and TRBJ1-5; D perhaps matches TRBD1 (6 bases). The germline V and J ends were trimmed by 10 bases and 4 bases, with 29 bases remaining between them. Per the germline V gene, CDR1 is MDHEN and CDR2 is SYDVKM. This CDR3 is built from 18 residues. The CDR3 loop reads CATKRGRLTVQGNQPQHF. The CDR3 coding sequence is TGTGCCACCAAGAGGGGCCGCCTGACCGTACAGGGTAATCAGCCCCAGCATTTT. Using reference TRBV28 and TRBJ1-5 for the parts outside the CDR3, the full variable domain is DVKVTQSSRYLVKRTGEKVFLECVQDMDHENMFWYRQDPGLGLRLIYFSYDVKMKEKGDIPEGYSVSREKKERFSLILESASTNQTSMYLCATKRGRLTVQGNQPQHFGDGTRLSIL.

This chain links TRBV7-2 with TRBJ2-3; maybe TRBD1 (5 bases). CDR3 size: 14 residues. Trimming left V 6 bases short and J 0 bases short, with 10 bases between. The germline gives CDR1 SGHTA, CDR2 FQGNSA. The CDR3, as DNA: TGTGCCAGCAGTTTTCAGGGTAGCACAGATACGCAGTATTTT. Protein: CASSFQGSTDTQYF.

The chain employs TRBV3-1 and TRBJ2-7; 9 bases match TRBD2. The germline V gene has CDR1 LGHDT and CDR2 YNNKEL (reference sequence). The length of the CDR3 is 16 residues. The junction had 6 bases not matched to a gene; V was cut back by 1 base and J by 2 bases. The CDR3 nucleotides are TGTGCCAGCAGCCAAGGAAGCGGGGGGACCCCCTACGAGCAGTACTTC. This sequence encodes CASSQGSGGTPYEQYF.

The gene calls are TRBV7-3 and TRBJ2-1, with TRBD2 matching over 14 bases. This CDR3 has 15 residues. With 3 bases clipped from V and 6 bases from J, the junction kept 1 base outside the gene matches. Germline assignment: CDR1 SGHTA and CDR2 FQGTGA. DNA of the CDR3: TGTGCCAGCAGCTTGGGGACTAGCGGGAGCAATGAGCAGTTCTTC. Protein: CASSLGTSGSNEQFF.

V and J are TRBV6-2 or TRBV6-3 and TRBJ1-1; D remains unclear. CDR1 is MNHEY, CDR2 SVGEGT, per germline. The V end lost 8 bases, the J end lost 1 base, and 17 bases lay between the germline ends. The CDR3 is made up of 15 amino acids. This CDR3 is CASAKRRQRNTEAFF. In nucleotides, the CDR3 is TGTGCCAGCGCCAAAAGGCGGCAGAGGAACACTGAAGCTTTCTTT.

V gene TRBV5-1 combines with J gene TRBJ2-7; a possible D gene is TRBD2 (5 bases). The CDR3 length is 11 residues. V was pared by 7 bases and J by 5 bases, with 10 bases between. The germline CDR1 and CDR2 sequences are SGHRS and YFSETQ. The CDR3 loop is CASGRRDEQYF. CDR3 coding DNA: TGCGCCAGCGGAAGGCGGGACGAGCAGTACTTC.